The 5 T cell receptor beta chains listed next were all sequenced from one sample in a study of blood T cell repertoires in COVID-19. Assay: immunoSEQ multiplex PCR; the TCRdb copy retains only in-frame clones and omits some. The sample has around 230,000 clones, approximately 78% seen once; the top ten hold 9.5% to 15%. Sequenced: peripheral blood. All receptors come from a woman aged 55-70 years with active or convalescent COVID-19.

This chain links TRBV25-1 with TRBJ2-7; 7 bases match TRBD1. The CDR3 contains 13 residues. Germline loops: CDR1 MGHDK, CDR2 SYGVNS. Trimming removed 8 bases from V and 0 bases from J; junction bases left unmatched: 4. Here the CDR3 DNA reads TGTGCCAGCCTGGGGACAGACTCCTACGAGCAGTACTTC. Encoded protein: CASLGTDSYEQYF.

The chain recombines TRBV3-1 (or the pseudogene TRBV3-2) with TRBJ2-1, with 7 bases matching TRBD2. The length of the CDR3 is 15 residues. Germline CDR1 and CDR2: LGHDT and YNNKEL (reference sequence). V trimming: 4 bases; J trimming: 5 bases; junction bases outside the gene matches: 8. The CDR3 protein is CASSPRSGTNNEQFF. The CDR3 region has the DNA TGTGCCAGCAGCCCAAGATCAGGGACTAACAATGAGCAGTTCTTC.

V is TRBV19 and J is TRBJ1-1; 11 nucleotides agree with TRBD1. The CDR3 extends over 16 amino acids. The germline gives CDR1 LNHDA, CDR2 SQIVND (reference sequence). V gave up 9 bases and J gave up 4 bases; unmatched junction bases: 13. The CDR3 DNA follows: TGTGCCAGCCGAACCCCGCCGGGACAGGGGGGCACTGAAGCTTTCTTT. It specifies CASRTPPGQGGTEAFF.

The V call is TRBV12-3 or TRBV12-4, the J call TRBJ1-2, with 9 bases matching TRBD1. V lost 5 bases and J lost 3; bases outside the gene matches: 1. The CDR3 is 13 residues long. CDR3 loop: CASSGDRDYGYTF. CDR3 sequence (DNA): TGTGCCAGCAGTGGGGACAGGGACTATGGCTACACCTTC.

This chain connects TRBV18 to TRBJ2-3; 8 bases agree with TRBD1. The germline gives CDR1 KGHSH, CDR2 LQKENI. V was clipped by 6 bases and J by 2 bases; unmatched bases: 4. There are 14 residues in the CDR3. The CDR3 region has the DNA TGTGCCAGCTCCATGACAGGGGCCACAGATACGCAGTATTTT. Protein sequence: CASSMTGATDTQYF.